The 19 T cell receptor beta chains presented below share a single source sample, sequenced in a study of blood T cell repertoires in COVID-19. Only in-frame clones appear in the TCRdb table, and some are missing; sequencing was by immunoSEQ multiplex PCR. Of hundreds of thousands of clones in the sample, around nine tenths were seen once. Sequencing was performed on peripheral blood. These receptors were collected from a woman aged 70 to 79 with COVID-19, enrolled during active disease.

The gene calls are TRBV6-5 and TRBJ2-2, with 11 bases that match TRBD2. Germline V gene lookup returns CDR1 MNHEY and CDR2 SVGAGI. The CDR3 runs to 15 residues. V trimming: 6 bases; J trimming: 8 bases; junction bases outside the gene matches: 8. The CDR3 loop reads CASRRTSGPQGELFF. The CDR3 DNA follows: TGTGCCAGCAGGAGGACTAGCGGGCCGCAGGGGGAGCTGTTTTTT.

The chain is built from TRBV9 and TRBJ1-3; D call uncertain. The ends were cut back, 0 bases at V and 0 bases at J, with 13 bases in the middle. The CDR3 loop spans 17 amino acids. Germline V gives CDR1 SGDLS, CDR2 YYNGEE. The CDR3 protein is CASSVGGLHISGNTIYF. In nucleotides, the CDR3 is TGTGCCAGCAGCGTAGGCGGCCTCCATATCTCTGGAAACACCATATATTTT.

The rearrangement joins TRBV7-6 to TRBJ2-2; a weak D match, TRBD1 (5 bases). V was pared by 0 bases and J by 3 bases, with 14 bases between. Germline values: CDR1 SGHVS, CDR2 FNYEAQ. The CDR3 loop spans 17 amino acids. In DNA, the CDR3 is TGTGCCAGCAGCTTAGCGGCGCCAGGGATTGACACCGGGGAGCTGTTTTTT. This sequence encodes CASSLAAPGIDTGELFF.

This clone was detected only once. The genes are TRBV6-6 and TRBJ1-5; D is ambiguous. Trimming cost V 2 bases and J 3 bases, with 5 bases left between them. Per the germline V gene, CDR1 is MNHNY and CDR2 is SVGAGI (reference sequence). The length of the CDR3 is 13 residues. The CDR3 here is CASSYEINQPQHF. The CDR3 DNA sequence: TGTGCCAGCAGTTACGAGATCAATCAGCCCCAGCATTTT.

The rearrangement uses TRBV5-1 and TRBJ1-5, with 7 bases matching TRBD1. Germline V gene lookup returns CDR1 SGHRS and CDR2 YFSETQ. Trimming removed 3 bases from V and 3 bases from J; junction bases left unmatched: 12. This CDR3 is 17 amino acids long. The chain's CDR3 is CASSSYRGLTHNQPQHF. CDR3 coding DNA: TGCGCCAGCAGCTCTTACAGGGGCCTAACCCACAATCAGCCCCAGCATTTT.

The gene calls are TRBV11-2 and TRBJ1-3, with TRBD1 matching over 8 bases. Trimming removed 2 bases from V and 4 bases from J; junction bases left unmatched: 16. The CDR3 extends over 19 amino acids. Looked up from germline, CDR1 is SGHAT and CDR2 is FQNNGV. DNA for the CDR3: TGTGCCAGCAGCTTATTCCGGGGAACCAGGGGGCGCGGAGGAAACACCATATATTTT. Translation: CASSLFRGTRGRGGNTIYF.

In DNA, the CDR3 is TGTGCCAGCAGCCCACTGAGCTCCTACGAGCAGTACTTC. The encoded protein is CASSPLSSYEQYF. The chain couples TRBV7-2 to TRBJ2-7, with D unresolved. The V gene lost 5 bases and the J gene lost 0 bases, with 8 bases spanning the gap. Germline V gives CDR1 SGHTA, CDR2 FQGNSA. This CDR3 has 13 amino acids.

The chain links TRBV29-1 to TRBJ2-3; a weak D match, TRBD1 (6 bases). V was clipped by 1 base and J by 3 bases, with 8 bases between them. Germline V CDR1 and CDR2: SQVTM, ANQGSEA. The CDR3 has 13 amino acids. The CDR3, as DNA: TGCAGCGTTGAAGCAGGGGCTACAGATACGCAGTATTTT. Amino acids: CSVEAGATDTQYF.

This rearrangement joins TRBV19 to TRBJ2-1, with TRBD2 matching 14 bases. Trimming took 4 bases from V and 15 from J; bases not matched to a gene: 8. Per the germline V gene, CDR1 is LNHDA and CDR2 is SQIVND (reference sequence). This CDR3 spans 14 amino acids. The CDR3 region has the DNA TGTGCCAGTAGTACCGGGACTAGCGGGAGTAGGGTGTTCTTC. Protein: CASSTGTSGSRVFF.

The chain couples TRBV5-1 to TRBJ2-3, with D maybe TRBD2 (6 bases). Germline V CDR1 and CDR2: SGHRS, YFSETQ. The germline V and J ends were trimmed by 0 bases and 0 bases, with 11 bases remaining between them. The CDR3 totals 16 residues. CDR3: CASSLGVAASTDTQYF. Written as DNA, the CDR3 is TGCGCCAGCAGCTTGGGGGTAGCGGCTAGCACAGATACGCAGTATTTT.

V gene TRBV30 combines with J gene TRBJ1-6, with D unclear. The CDR3 totals 11 residues. Looked up from germline, CDR1 is GTSNPN and CDR2 is SVGIG (reference sequence). V lost 5 bases and J 10 bases, leaving 9 bases between the germline ends. CDR3 sequence (DNA): TGTGCCTGGGAGAACAAGTCACCCCTCCACTTT. It is translated as CAWENKSPLHF. Complete variable domain (other parts from reference TRBV30 and TRBJ1-6): SQTIHQWPATLVQPVGSPLSLECTVEGTSNPNLYWYRQAAGRGLQLLFYSVGIGQISSEVPQNLSASRPQDRQFILSSKKLLLSDSGFYLCAWENKSPLHFGNGTRLTVT.

The chain combines TRBV12-3 or TRBV12-4 with TRBJ2-5; no firm D call. Between the trimmed V and J ends, which lost 5 bases and 7 bases, there was a span of 11 bases. The CDR3 runs to 12 residues. The CDR3 reads CASSTRRTTQYF. CDR3 sequence (DNA): TGTGCCAGCAGTACACGCCGCACGACCCAGTACTTC.

In this sample, this clone turned up once. V and J are TRBV19 and TRBJ2-2; 14 bases are shared with TRBD2. The CDR3 is 16 amino acids. After removal of 5 bases from V and 9 bases from J, the junction contained 8 bases not matched to a gene. CDR1 is LNHDA, CDR2 SQIVND, per germline (reference sequence). The CDR3 loop reads CASSGLAGGRDRELFF. The CDR3 region has the DNA TGTGCCAGTAGTGGACTAGCGGGAGGACGAGACCGGGAGCTGTTTTTT.

In this sample, this clone turned up once. The chain is built from TRBV25-1 and TRBJ2-5; 8 bases are a match to TRBD2. The ends lost 2 bases at V and 7 bases at J; junction bases unmatched: 6. This CDR3 contains 14 residues. Germline V lookup: CDR1 MGHDK, CDR2 SYGVNS. CDR3 protein: CASSEPGLVVTQYF. DNA of the CDR3: TGTGCCAGCAGTGAACCGGGACTAGTAGTGACCCAGTACTTC. Supplemented by reference TRBV25-1 and TRBJ2-5, the full variable domain reads EADIYQTPRYLVIGTGKKITLECSQTMGHDKMYWYQQDPGMELHLIHYSYGVNSTEKGDLSSESTVSRIRTEHFPLTLESARPSHTSQYLCASSEPGLVVTQYFGPGTRLLVL.

This clone was seen just once. The chain recombines TRBV7-2 with TRBJ2-3; 9 nucleotides align to TRBD1. Germline V gives CDR1 SGHTA, CDR2 FQGNSA. V dropped 5 bases and J dropped 14; count of bases not matched to a gene: 8. This CDR3 is built from 12 residues. CDR3 protein: CASSQRQGDPYF. DNA of the CDR3: TGTGCCAGCAGCCAAAGACAGGGGGATCCGTATTTT.

The chain has TRBV2 and TRBJ1-2; the D is unclear. CDR3 length equals 11 residues. V lost 5 bases to trimming and J lost 5 bases, with 6 bases between them. Germline V gene sequence: CDR1 SNHLY, CDR2 FYNNEI. The CDR3 coding sequence is TGTGCCAGCAGTAATAATTATGGCTACACCTTC. Protein sequence: CASSNNYGYTF.

CDR3 bases: TGTGCCAGCTCGGCGGGAGTAGCGGAGGATACGCAGTATTTT. Translating gives CASSAGVAEDTQYF. The chain is built from TRBV6-5 and TRBJ2-3, with TRBD2 matching over 7 bases. J lost 6 bases, V lost 8 bases, and 11 bases had no gene match. Germline CDR1 and CDR2: MNHEY and SVGAGI. The length of the CDR3 is 14 residues.

The chain has TRBV7-9 and TRBJ2-7, with a possible D match to TRBD1 (6 bases). Germline V gene sequence: CDR1 SEHNR, CDR2 FQNEAQ (reference sequence). Trimming shortened V by 5 bases and J by 6 bases, and 17 bases separated the two germline ends. This CDR3 contains 14 residues. CDR3 in DNA: TGTGCCAGCAGCCACGGACGGACAGAAGGCGAGCAGTACTTC. It yields the protein CASSHGRTEGEQYF. Filled out from reference TRBV7-9 and TRBJ2-7, the complete variable domain reads DTGVSQNPRHKITKRGQNVTFRCDPISEHNRLYWYRQTLGQGPEFLTYFQNEAQLEKSRLLSDRFSAERPKGSFSTLEIQRTEQGDSAMYLCASSHGRTEGEQYFGPGTRLTVT.

The rearrangement uses TRBV27 and TRBJ2-7; 10 bases line up with TRBD2. The CDR3 extends over 15 amino acids. The J segment lost 0 bases and the V segment lost 5 bases, leaving 4 bases of the junction unmatched. Germline V CDR1 and CDR2: MNHEY, SMNVEV (reference sequence). CDR3 sequence (DNA): TGTGCCAGCAGTCCCGCTAGCGGGAGCTCCTACGAGCAGTACTTC. Translating gives CASSPASGSSYEQYF.